The 31 T cell receptor beta chains presented below share a single source sample, sequenced in a study of shared clonotypes between healthy human individuals. The repertoire was sequenced with immunoSEQ multiplex PCR; TCRdb's copy has only in-frame clones and lacks some. This table has more than 2,000,000 clones, over 85% appearing once. Sequencing input: naive CD4+ T cells from PBMCs. Noted subset: CD45RA+ positively selected. These receptors were collected from a man younger than 35 in good health. Some clones in this sample may be carry-over from other donors' samples.

The chain couples TRBV7-3 to TRBJ2-6, with D tentatively TRBD1 (6 bases). The CDR3 runs to 17 residues. V dropped 5 bases and J dropped 4 bases, with 18 bases sitting between them. Germline V gene lookup returns CDR1 SGHTA and CDR2 FQGTGA. The CDR3 DNA reads TGTGCCAGCAGCCTGAAGACTACAGGGACCGGGGCCAACGTCCTGACTTTC. Translation: CASSLKTTGTGANVLTF.

In the case of this clone: The sample carries other DNA sequences with the same CDR3. The chain couples TRBV19 to TRBJ2-7; 7 bases match TRBD1. CDR1 and CDR2 from the germline V gene are LNHDA and SQIVND (reference sequence). There are 14 residues in the CDR3. The trim removed 3 bases at V and 2 bases at J, leaving 4 bases unmatched. The CDR3 protein is CASSIGQGAYEQYF. For the CDR3, the DNA is TGTGCCAGTAGTATTGGGCAGGGGGCCTACGAGCAGTACTTC.

This chain joins TRBV28 and TRBJ2-7, with D perhaps matching TRBD1 (6 bases). The CDR3 sequence is 13 residues long. V was cut by 11 bases and J by 3 bases, with 17 bases left in between. Germline V gene sequence: CDR1 MDHEN, CDR2 SYDVKM. The chain's CDR3 is CAAEDSGLYEQYF. CDR3 DNA: TGTGCCGCAGAGGACAGTGGCCTCTACGAGCAGTACTTC.

The chain has TRBV4-1 and TRBJ1-5, with TRBD1 matching over 7 bases. With 4 bases clipped from V and 2 bases from J, the junction kept 2 bases outside the gene matches. CDR3 length: 14 amino acids. CDR1 and CDR2 from the germline V gene are MGHRA and YSYEKL. This CDR3 is CASSLGTGNQPQHF. Here the CDR3 DNA reads TGCGCCAGCAGCCTAGGGACAGGCAATCAGCCCCAGCATTTT.

The V call is TRBV2, the J call TRBJ2-1; D is unclear. The ends were cut back, 3 bases at V and 8 bases at J, with 5 bases in the middle. The CDR3 runs 11 residues. Germline V gives CDR1 SNHLY, CDR2 FYNNEI. The CDR3 bases are TGTGCCAGCAGTGACTTGCATGAGCAGTTCTTC. Translating gives CASSDLHEQFF.

The rearrangement uses TRBV27 and TRBJ2-7; D is perhaps TRBD2 (6 bases). CDR3 length equals 16 residues. Germline CDR1 reads MNHEY; CDR2 reads SMNVEV (reference sequence). V shed 0 bases and J shed 2 bases, with 14 bases lying between them. The CDR3 nucleotides read TGTGCCAGCAGTTTATCGGGGGGAGCCGAGACCTACGAGCAGTACTTC. This translates into CASSLSGGAETYEQYF.

CDR3 coding DNA: TGTGCCAGCAGCTCGACGGGACAGAAAAACTATGGCTACACCTTC. Its translation is CASSSTGQKNYGYTF. The chain carries TRBV11-2 and TRBJ1-2, with 7 bases aligning to TRBD1. The CDR3 runs to 15 residues. The germline V gene encodes CDR1 SGHAT and CDR2 FQNNGV. Trimming took 4 bases from V and 2 from J; bases not matched to a gene: 7.

CDR3 residues: CASSPRTSRVGEQFF. Here the CDR3 DNA reads TGTGCCAGCAGCCCCCGGACTAGCCGTGTCGGTGAGCAGTTCTTC. The rearrangement links TRBV9 to TRBJ2-1, with 8 bases matching TRBD2. The CDR3 has 15 residues. V lost 4 bases to trimming and J lost 9 bases; unmatched junction nucleotides: 12. CDR1 and CDR2 (germline): SGDLS, YYNGEE.

This chain links TRBV10-3 with TRBJ1-2, with D hard to call. Germline V gene lookup returns CDR1 ENHRY and CDR2 SYGVKD. The CDR3 loop spans 15 amino acids. Trimming shortened V by 3 bases and J by 4 bases, and 15 bases separated the two germline ends. The CDR3 spells CAISDRRQTSYGYTF. CDR3 DNA: TGTGCCATCAGTGACAGACGTCAAACCTCCTATGGCTACACCTTC.

J is TRBJ1-6 and V is TRBV27, with 8 nucleotides matching TRBD1. V trimming: 6 bases; J trimming: 7 bases; junction bases outside the gene matches: 8. This CDR3 contains 15 residues. CDR1 is MNHEY, CDR2 SMNVEV, per germline (reference sequence). The CDR3 nucleotides are TGTGCCAGCAGGGGGGGCACAGGGGGGAATTCACCCCTCCACTTT. Translated, it gives CASRGGTGGNSPLHF.

The rearrangement uses TRBV5-4 and TRBJ1-4, with D unresolved. CDR1 and CDR2 from the germline V gene are SGHNT and YYREEE (reference sequence). V gave up 3 bases and J gave up 6 bases, with 9 bases separating them. The CDR3 has 13 amino acids. The CDR3 nucleotides read TGTGCCAGCAGCTCCCGAGCGGATGAAAAACTGTTTTTT. This codes for CASSSRADEKLFF.

A note on this clone: This specimen includes other DNA sequences encoding the same CDR3. The rearrangement uses TRBV28 and TRBJ1-2, with a tentative D call TRBD1 (5 bases). CDR3 size: 12 residues. Between the trimmed V and J ends, which lost 3 bases and 7 bases, there was a span of 9 bases. The germline V gene encodes CDR1 MDHEN and CDR2 SYDVKM. The CDR3: CASSFGGGGYTF. In nucleotides, the CDR3 is TGTGCCAGCAGTTTCGGGGGGGGTGGCTACACCTTC.

The chain uses TRBV10-3 and TRBJ1-5, with D hard to call. Trimming cost V 6 bases and J 0 bases, with 9 bases left between them. CDR3 size: 14 residues. In germline, CDR1 is ENHRY, CDR2 SYGVKD. The CDR3 reads CAISDGYSNQPQHF. CDR3 DNA: TGTGCCATCAGCGACGGTTATAGCAATCAGCCCCAGCATTTT.

The chain combines TRBV4-3 with TRBJ2-2; no reliable D call. Trimming left V 2 bases short and J 6 bases short, with 19 bases between. The length of the CDR3 is 17 residues. Germline-derived CDR1 and CDR2 are LGHNA and YSLEER. Written as DNA, the CDR3 is TGCGCCAGCAGCCAAATGAAGGGTTGGGTCGGGCCCGGGGAGCTGTTTTTT. As protein: CASSQMKGWVGPGELFF.

V and J are TRBV5-4 and TRBJ2-7; D call uncertain. The CDR3 contains 12 residues. Deletions cut 3 bases from V and 7 bases from J, with 11 bases between. Germline-derived CDR1 and CDR2 are SGHNT and YYREEE (reference sequence). CDR3 region: CASSSPQGEQYF. The CDR3 nucleotides are TGTGCCAGCAGCTCCCCACAAGGTGAGCAGTACTTC.

J is TRBJ2-7 and V is TRBV21-1; the table's D call, TRBD1, was not checked against the DNA. TRBV21-1 is noted as a pseudogene. The CDR3 contains 21 residues. CDR3 DNA: TGTGCCAGCAGCAAAGCTGGATTGGAGGACAGGGGGCCAACAGTCTCTTACGAGCAGTACTTC. It encodes CASSKAGLEDRGPTVSYEQYF.

The chain carries TRBV11-2 and TRBJ1-1; tentatively, D is TRBD1 (5 bases). Trimming took off 4 bases at V and 4 bases at J, with 22 bases between the two ends. From germline, CDR1 is SGHAT and CDR2 FQNNGV. The CDR3 is made up of 17 amino acids. The CDR3 loop reads CASSSLRDPGDSTEAFF. The CDR3 nucleotides are TGTGCCAGCAGCTCCCTTCGGGACCCTGGAGATTCCACTGAAGCTTTCTTT.

Regarding this clone: Distinct nucleotide sequences in the sample also encode this CDR3. The genes are TRBV5-1 and TRBJ1-1; no clear D gene. The germline CDR1 and CDR2 sequences are SGHRS and YFSETQ. CDR3 length equals 14 residues. V was trimmed by 0 bases and J by 1 base, leaving 7 bases between them. Here the CDR3 reads CASSLGPGNTEAFF. CDR3 in DNA: TGCGCCAGCAGCTTGGGGCCCGGGAACACTGAAGCTTTCTTT. Based on the CDR3 plus reference TRBV5-1 and TRBJ1-1, the full variable domain is KAGVTQTPRYLIKTRGQQVTLSCSPISGHRSVSWYQQTPGQGLQFLFEYFSETQRNKGNFPGRFSGRQFSNSRSEMNVSTLELGDSALYLCASSLGPGNTEAFFGQGTRLTVV.

The J gene is TRBJ2-5, the V gene TRBV7-9; 11 positions agree with TRBD2. The germline gives CDR1 SEHNR, CDR2 FQNEAQ (reference sequence). The CDR3 length is 16 residues. V was clipped by 4 bases and J by 5 bases; unmatched bases: 9. CDR3 DNA: TGTGCCAGCAGCTCCCCCCAGGGACTAGCGGCTGAGACCCAGTACTTC. Translated, it gives CASSSPQGLAAETQYF.

As for this clone: Within the sample, other DNA sequences also encode this same CDR3. The rearrangement uses TRBV7-2 and TRBJ1-1; D is unresolved. V gave up 5 bases and J gave up 1 base, with 11 bases separating them. CDR1 is SGHTA and CDR2 is FQGNSA in the germline V gene. This CDR3 has 14 amino acids. The CDR3 DNA sequence: TGTGCCAGCAGCCCAGGAGCTGCGAACACTGAAGCTTTCTTT. It yields the protein CASSPGAANTEAFF.

The J gene is TRBJ2-7, the V gene TRBV5-1, with TRBD2 matching over 12 bases. This CDR3 contains 17 residues. Germline CDR1 SGHRS, CDR2 YFSETQ. With 4 bases clipped from V and 1 base from J, the junction kept 9 bases outside the gene matches. The CDR3 nucleotides are TGCGCCAGCAGCGTAGGACTAGCGGGAAGCTTGTCCTACGAGCAGTACTTC. Its protein product is CASSVGLAGSLSYEQYF.

The V call is TRBV2, the J call TRBJ1-1, with a weak D call TRBD1 (5 bases). Trimming took off 10 bases at V and 0 bases at J, with 12 bases between the two ends. The length of the CDR3 is 13 residues. Germline values: CDR1 SNHLY, CDR2 FYNNEI. The CDR3 sequence is CATETTVNTEAFF. For the CDR3, the DNA is TGTGCCACCGAAACGACAGTGAACACTGAAGCTTTCTTT.

The chain joins TRBV29-1 to TRBJ2-5, with a weak D call TRBD2 (5 bases). Trimming shortened V by 6 bases and J by 5 bases, and 10 bases separated the two germline ends. Germline V gives CDR1 SQVTM, CDR2 ANQGSEA. The CDR3 has 11 residues. The CDR3 here is CSVSPGETQYF. The CDR3 nucleotides read TGCAGCGTCTCCCCGGGGGAGACCCAGTACTTC.

V usage is TRBV5-4 and J usage is TRBJ1-5; no clear D gene. The CDR3 runs 13 residues. Trimming took 0 bases from V and 3 from J, leaving 4 bases between them. Germline V gene lookup returns CDR1 SGHNT and CDR2 YYREEE (reference sequence). The CDR3 bases are TGTGCCAGCAGCTTGGGATTCAATCAGCCCCAGCATTTT. Protein product: CASSLGFNQPQHF.

A single count supports this clone. This rearrangement joins TRBV30 to TRBJ2-7; 10 nucleotides agree with TRBD2. The CDR3 totals 15 residues. J lost 5 bases, V lost 1 base, and 8 bases had no gene match. The V gene's germline CDR1 is GTSNPN and CDR2 SVGIG (reference sequence). The CDR3 here is CAWSGAGGRLDEQYF. In DNA, the CDR3 is TGTGCCTGGAGTGGAGCGGGAGGGAGGCTGGACGAGCAGTACTTC.

The count of this clone is one. The genes are TRBV2 and TRBJ2-2, with a possible D match to TRBD1 (6 bases). CDR3 length equals 15 residues. Germline-derived CDR1 and CDR2 are SNHLY and FYNNEI. V shed 6 bases and J shed 2 bases, with 13 bases lying between them. CDR3 in DNA: TGTGCCAGCAGGTCACCGGGACAAAACACCGGGGAGCTGTTTTTT. It translates to CASRSPGQNTGELFF. The whole variable domain, filled in from reference TRBV2 and TRBJ2-2, reads EPEVTQTPSHQVTQMGQEVILRCVPISNHLYFYWYRQILGQKVEFLVSFYNNEISEKSEIFDDQFSVERPDGSNFTLKIRSTKLEDSAMYFCASRSPGQNTGELFFGEGSRLTVL.

The rearrangement uses TRBV9 and TRBJ2-2; a weak D match, TRBD2 (5 bases). The CDR3 loop spans 13 amino acids. Germline V gene data show CDR1 as SGDLS and CDR2 as YYNGEE. Trimming stripped 1 base from V and 8 bases from J, with 9 bases between. The CDR3 region is CASSVTGEGELFF. As DNA, the CDR3 is TGTGCCAGCAGCGTAACCGGGGAGGGGGAGCTGTTTTTT. The full variable domain, rest sourced from reference TRBV9 and TRBJ2-2, is DSGVTQTPKHLITATGQRVTLRCSPRSGDLSVYWYQQSLDQGLQFLIQYYNGEERAKGNILERFSAQQFPDLHSELNLSSLELGDSALYFCASSVTGEGELFFGEGSRLTVL.

This clone was recorded once. V is TRBV15 and J is TRBJ2-7; 8 positions agree with TRBD1. Looked up from germline, CDR1 is LNHNV and CDR2 is YYDKDF (reference sequence). The junction had 16 bases not matched to a gene; V was cut back by 7 bases and J by 5 bases. The CDR3 is 16 residues long. CDR3 nucleotide sequence: TGTGCCACCACTCCGGCTCCCCGTTCAGGGGGCCACGAGCAGTACTTC. It specifies CATTPAPRSGGHEQYF. The full variable domain, its missing parts supplied by reference TRBV15 and TRBJ2-7, is DAMVIQNPRYQVTQFGKPVTLSCSQTLNHNVMYWYQQKSSQAPKLLFHYYDKDFNNEADTPDNFQSRRPNTSFCFLDIRSPGLGDTAMYLCATTPAPRSGGHEQYFGPGTRLTVT.

The chain has TRBV10-1 and TRBJ2-2; 12 nucleotides align to TRBD2. V shed 0 bases and J 4 bases; nucleotides not matched to a gene: 12. CDR1 and CDR2 (germline): WNHNN, SYGVQD (reference sequence). This CDR3 has 20 residues. The DNA for the CDR3 is TGCGCCAGCAGTGAGTCGGTCTCAGGACTAGCGGGGAGCGGCACCGGGGAGCTGTTTTTT. Its translation: CASSESVSGLAGSGTGELFF.

The chain employs TRBV2 and TRBJ1-5; 8 bases align to TRBD1. CDR3 length: 15 amino acids. V dropped 7 bases and J dropped 3; count of bases not matched to a gene: 8. Germline CDR1 is SNHLY and CDR2 is FYNNEI. This CDR3 is CASTPMDRVNQPQHF. CDR3 sequence (DNA): TGTGCCAGCACGCCAATGGACAGGGTCAATCAGCCCCAGCATTTT. The full variable domain, completed using reference TRBV2 and TRBJ1-5, is EPEVTQTPSHQVTQMGQEVILRCVPISNHLYFYWYRQILGQKVEFLVSFYNNEISEKSEIFDDQFSVERPDGSNFTLKIRSTKLEDSAMYFCASTPMDRVNQPQHFGDGTRLSIL.

The chain has TRBV25-1 and TRBJ1-1; D is possibly TRBD1 (6 bases). This CDR3 contains 16 residues. The V gene lost 3 bases and the J gene lost 0 bases, with 14 bases spanning the gap. Germline V gives CDR1 MGHDK, CDR2 SYGVNS. CDR3 sequence reads: CASSDDGGHMNTEAFF. The CDR3 coding sequence is TGTGCCAGCAGTGATGATGGGGGGCACATGAACACTGAAGCTTTCTTT.